A selection of T cell receptor beta chains follows, all from one sample in a study of blood T cell repertoires in COVID-19. Clones were sequenced by immunoSEQ multiplex PCR, and TCRdb holds only the in-frame ones, with some missing. This table holds about 140,000 clones, approximately 90% found once. Sample: peripheral blood. The origin of the receptors is an older woman with active COVID-19. Both conserved end residues are part of each CDR3. The D gene is left open where the match is weak. Size tells how often a clone was seen (once, few, many) or the class of an expanded clone, and some rows leave it out.

D,V,J,size,DNA,CDR3
TRBD2,TRBV4-3,TRBJ2-1,NA,TGCGCCAGCAGCCACACTAGCGGAGGAGGGAATGAGCAGTTCTTC,CASSHTSGGGNEQFF
NA,TRBV7-8,TRBJ2-3,NA,TGTGCCAGCAGCTTAGCGCGGTGGAGCGGGCACACAGATACGCAGTATTTT,CASSLARWSGHTDTQYF
TRBD2,TRBV27,TRBJ2-2,NA,TGTGCCAGCAGTTCAACCCCCCTCGTTTGGTCTAGCGGGAGAGCCAAGGAGACCGGGGAGCTGTTTTTT,CASSSTPLVWSSGRAKETGELFF
TRBD2,TRBV12-3/TRBV12-4,TRBJ2-7,NA,TGTGCCAGCAGTTCGGGACTACGATACGAGCAGTACTTC,CASSSGLRYEQYF
NA,TRBV5-4,TRBJ2-3,NA,TGTGCCAGCAGCGAGGTGGGCTTGACAGCCACAGATACGCAGTATTTT,CASSEVGLTATDTQYF
TRBD1,TRBV5-5,TRBJ1-4,NA,TGTGCCAGCAGGGCAGGGGTTGGCAGGGGGCTAACTAATGAAAAACTGTTTTTT,CASRAGVGRGLTNEKLFF
NA,TRBV6-1,TRBJ1-5,NA,TGTGCCAGCAGTGAAGTGTGGGGGCTCAGGGGCAATCAGCCCCAGCATTTT,CASSEVWGLRGNQPQHF
NA,TRBV28,TRBJ1-6,NA,TGTGCCAGCAGTTTATACGGAACCGGGGATTCACCCCTCCACTTT,CASSLYGTGDSPLHF
NA,TRBV20-1,TRBJ1-1,once,TGCAGTGCTACCGGGGGGGCGGGCTTT,CSATGGAGF
NA,TRBV12-1,TRBJ2-5,NA,TGTGCCAGCAGTTTTCTCGGCTCGCCAGGCCCCCAAGAGACCCAGTACTTC,CASSFLGSPGPQETQYF
NA,TRBV9,TRBJ1-2,once,TGTGCCAGCAGCGTAGAATACAGGGCGGTCTATGGCTACACCTTC,CASSVEYRAVYGYTF
NA,TRBV6-2/TRBV6-3,TRBJ2-7,NA,TGTGCCAGCAGTAGACTGAGCTCCTACGAGCAGTACTTC,CASSRLSSYEQYF
NA,TRBV11-2,TRBJ1-1,NA,TGTGCCAGCAGCTTAGGGAAGGGCGGGGCGAACACTGAAGCTTTCTTT,CASSLGKGGANTEAFF
NA,TRBV6-5,TRBJ1-3,NA,TGTGTCGAAGTCAGGGGTCTCTCTGGAAACACCATATATTTT,CVEVRGLSGNTIYF
TRBD2,TRBV18,TRBJ2-1,NA,TGTGCCAGCTCACCGGAGCTTCTAGCGGGTAACTACAATGAGCAGTTCTTC,CASSPELLAGNYNEQFF
TRBD2,TRBV6-4,TRBJ2-5,NA,TGTGCCAGCAGGGGCCGGACTAGCGGGAGAAGAGAGACCCAGTACTTC,CASRGRTSGRRETQYF
NA,TRBV7-9,TRBJ1-2,few,TGTGCCAGCAGCTTAGCGGGGAGCACAGCTAACTATGGCTACACCTTC,CASSLAGSTANYGYTF
NA,TRBV7-3,TRBJ2-3,NA,TGTGCCAGCAGCCCCGACAGGGTAGGGAGGACAGATACGCAGTATTTT,CASSPDRVGRTDTQYF
TRBD1,TRBV19,TRBJ1-5,NA,TGTGCCAGTAGAAGGGGACAGGGCCTGGAGCAGCCCCAGCATTTT,CASRRGQGLEQPQHF
NA,TRBV2,TRBJ2-2,NA,TGTGCCAGCAGTGAAAGCGTCACCGGGGAGCTGTTTTTT,CASSESVTGELFF
TRBD2,TRBV7-2,TRBJ2-7,NA,TGTGCCAGCAGCCTGACCGGGACTAGCTCTTACGAGCAGTACTTC,CASSLTGTSSYEQYF
TRBD1,TRBV27,TRBJ2-2,few,TGTGCCAGCAGTTTCGGGACAGGGAACACCGGGGAGCTGTTTTTT,CASSFGTGNTGELFF
NA,TRBV24-1,TRBJ1-1,NA,TGTGCCACCAGTGGTGGGGGCCTGAACACTGAAGCTTTCTTT,CATSGGGLNTEAFF
NA,TRBV19,TRBJ1-5,few,TGTGCCAGTAGTCCCCAGGGGCTGGGTCAGCCCCAGCATTTT,CASSPQGLGQPQHF
TRBD1,TRBV7-6,TRBJ1-1,NA,TGTGCCAGCAGCTTATTGGAAGGGGGGACAGAGTTCATGAACACTGAAGCTTTCTTT,CASSLLEGGTEFMNTEAFF
NA,TRBV6-5,TRBJ1-6,few,TGTGCCAGCAGCTCAGGGCCCTATAATTCACCCCTCCACTTT,CASSSGPYNSPLHF
TRBD2,TRBV6-6,TRBJ2-3,NA,TGTGCCAGCAGTCGGACTAGACCCCAAGGAGCTACAGATACGCAGTATTTT,CASSRTRPQGATDTQYF
NA,TRBV19,TRBJ1-1,few,TGTGCCAGCGCGTGGACAGAGGACACTGAAGCTTTCTTT,CASAWTEDTEAFF
NA,TRBV28,TRBJ1-1,NA,TGTGCCAGCAGTCCCCCCGCAGGGCGGCTCACTGAAGCTTTCTTT,CASSPPAGRLTEAFF